The following is a TCR beta chain sequence with its context. Into CD45RA+ naive and CD45RA-negative memory subsets, the CD4+ cells were split. The sample originates from a study of shared clonotypes between healthy human individuals. CDR1 and CDR2 from the germline V gene are MNHNS and SASEGT. There are 13 residues in the CDR3. J lost 2 bases, V lost 6 bases, and 3 bases had no gene match. Assay execution proceeded at the deep level. In the authors' workflow: Filtering was not the same, since immunoSEQ gave junction-only sequences without quality scores. TCRdb's copy holds only in-frame clones and misses some; the assay was immunoSEQ multiplex PCR. The V and J calls and clone size come from that table; D and trimming were worked out from the DNA. This repertoire shows 2.5 million or so clones, 90% to 95% found once; its top ten account for around 0.15%.

This TCR derives from a man aged 18 to 29 in good health. J is TRBJ1-2 and V is TRBV6-1; TRBD1 matches 7 bases. Sequenced material: naive CD4+ T cells sorted from blood. The subset was: CD45RA+ positively selected. The CDR3 loop reads CASSVGQNYGYTF. For the CDR3, the DNA is TGTGCCAGCAGCGTGGGACAGAACTATGGCTACACCTTC.